Reported below is one T cell receptor (beta chain). Clones were read by immunoSEQ multiplex PCR, and TCRdb kept only the in-frame ones, dropping some. The record lists 150,000 to 200,000 clones, of which the ten most abundant hold roughly 2.2%. This specimen comes from a study of control samples from healthy donors and cancer patients. V lost 4 bases and J 4 bases, leaving 11 bases between the germline ends. Germline V gene data show CDR1 as MNHEY and CDR2 as SMNVEV (reference sequence). This CDR3 is 14 amino acids long. The origin of this receptor is a woman between 25 and 40 years old in good health. The chain recombines TRBV27 with TRBJ1-5; tentative D call: TRBD1 (5 bases). Material for sequencing was blood. The CDR3 bases are TGTGCCAGCAGTTACGGGGGGGAAAATCAGCCCCAGCATTTT. Translated, it gives CASSYGGENQPQHF.